The sequence of this TCR beta chain was determined in a study of cytomegalovirus exposure and HLA in healthy donors. As for the study in general: The approximately 700 first-cohort repertoires shared a platform with the approximately 130 validation repertoires, as reported in a later analysis.

The validation cohort, a group of around 130 subjects, included the donors and was separate from the roughly 600-subject first cohort. V lost 4 bases to trimming and J lost 3 bases; unmatched junction nucleotides: 3. The CDR3 length is 14 residues. Germline values: CDR1 SGHNT, CDR2 YYREEE (reference sequence). TCRdb's table, derived via immunoSEQ multiplex PCR, lists solely in-frame clones and lacks some. In the table there are hundreds of thousands of clones, about 86% of which are singletons. Study-wide results and limits: Rare sequences made up most TCRs, while some public TCRs were found in many donors. The finding came from a later analysis; first-cohort TCR clusters tended to co-occur in the 120 or so validation repertoires.

Comments on this clone: No antigen is known for it.

This chain links TRBV5-4 with TRBJ2-7; TRBD2 aligns across 11 bases. Material: PBMCs. The sequence came from a man younger than 35 in good health and CMV-seronegative. The CDR3 sequence: CASSGGLAGYEQYF. In DNA, the CDR3 is TGTGCCAGCAGCGGAGGACTAGCGGGCTACGAGCAGTACTTC.